The clone carrying this T cell receptor (beta chain) was detected ten times or more. Its antigen is not known. The V end lost 1 base, the J end lost 4 bases, and 8 bases lay between the germline ends. Germline CDR1 and CDR2: SGHNT and YYREEE (reference sequence). This CDR3 has 13 residues. Amplicons of TCR beta CDR3 were generated from genomic DNA by two-round multiplex PCR. Round-one PCR had primers specific to each TRBV and TRBJ gene. TCRdb recomputed calls from the multiplex PCR reads with MiXCR, one row per CDR3 protein. In the table there are tens of thousands of distinct CDR3 sequences, more than 45% of which are singletons. The source of the sample is a study of prognosis after radiotherapy for stage I lung cancer. Findings of the study overall: Shannon entropy after stereotactic body radiation therapy was lower in patients who developed distant metastases.

The rearrangement uses TRBV5-4 and TRBJ1-1; possible D gene TRBD1, 6 bases. The clonotype comes from a donor aged 50 or older with non-small cell lung cancer. The sequenced sample was PBMCs, obtained before or after stereotactic body radiation therapy (not recorded which). The CDR3: CASSLTGSTEAFF. Here the CDR3 DNA reads TGTGCCAGCAGCTTGACAGGGTCCACTGAAGCTTTCTTT.